Following are 13 T cell receptor beta chains from one sample sequenced in a study of T-cell memory formation after mild COVID-19. From the 5' RACE reads, TCRdb called clonotypes with MiXCR, one entry per CDR3 protein. The sample lists hundreds of thousands of distinct CDR3 sequences, roughly 13% occurring once. Sample: PBMCs or a T cell subset sorted from them (not recorded which). These TCRs come from a man aged 18 to 30 who had mild COVID-19 (a few samples of this study predate the infection). Cell type and time point are not known.

This clonotype was detected a few times. The chain carries TRBV27 and TRBJ2-7, with D tentatively TRBD1 or TRBD2 (5 bases each). The germline CDR1 and CDR2 sequences are MNHEY and SMNVEV (reference sequence). The CDR3 length is 14 residues. The V gene lost 4 bases and the J gene lost 5 bases, with 15 bases spanning the gap. CDR3 bases: TGTGCCAGCAGTTCGGGGACCCCCTGGAACGAGCAGTACGTC. Residues: CASSSGTPWNEQYV.

The V gene is TRBV5-6, the J gene TRBJ2-7, with 15 bases identical to TRBD2. Trimming took 4 bases from V and 3 from J; bases not matched to a gene: 8. The CDR3 covers 17 residues. Per germline, CDR1 SGHDT and CDR2 YYEEEE. The CDR3 coding sequence is TGTGCCAGCAGCCCCCCCGGACTAGCGGGGGGGCTCTACGAGCAGTACGTC. Translation: CASSPPGLAGGLYEQYV.

V usage is TRBV5-1 and J usage is TRBJ1-6; the match to TRBD1 covers 7 bases. Germline CDR1 and CDR2: SGHRS and YFSETQ. The CDR3 contains 16 residues. V shed 0 bases, J shed 11 bases, and the junction held 11 bases outside the gene matches. The CDR3 DNA follows: TGCGCCAGCAGCTTGGATCCCGGGACAGAACTAGCACCCCTCCACTTT. Translation gives CASSLDPGTELAPLHF.

This clonotype has only a few counts. The genes are TRBV4-1 and TRBJ1-4; TRBD1 is a possible D gene (5 bases). The CDR3 has 14 amino acids. V lost 1 base to trimming and J lost 8 bases, with 11 bases between them. Germline V gives CDR1 MGHRA, CDR2 YSYEKL. The CDR3 coding sequence is TGCGCCAGCAGCCAAGGAGTAGGGGAAGAAAAACTGTTTTTT. This sequence encodes CASSQGVGEEKLFF.

This clonotype was counted between two and nine times. This chain joins TRBV4-2 and TRBJ2-7, with D perhaps matching TRBD2 (5 bases). Per germline, CDR1 LGHNA and CDR2 YNFKEQ. V lost 1 base and J 7 bases, leaving 14 bases between the germline ends. The CDR3 loop spans 14 amino acids. The CDR3 sequence is CASSQAGSRSEQYF. CDR3 nucleotides: TGTGCCAGCAGCCAAGCGGGGTCCAGGAGTGAGCAGTACTTC.

This clonotype has a count of ten or more. Here the CDR3 reads CASRGQGGETQYF. Here the CDR3 DNA reads TGTGCCAGCCGGGGACAGGGTGGAGAGACCCAGTACTTC. This chain uses TRBV28 with TRBJ2-5; 9 bases are a match to TRBD1. Germline CDR1 reads MDHEN; CDR2 reads SYDVKM. The CDR3 runs 13 residues. The ends lost 8 bases at V and 4 bases at J; junction bases unmatched: 5.

This clonotype was found a few times. This sequence joins TRBV12-3 or TRBV12-4 and TRBJ2-5; D is possibly TRBD1 (6 bases). Trimming took off 5 bases at V and 2 bases at J, with 12 bases between the two ends. This CDR3 is 14 amino acids long. The CDR3 bases are TGTGCCAGCAGTCCTAAGGGGGTTCAAGAGACCCAGTACTTC. Its translation: CASSPKGVQETQYF.

The chain couples TRBV4-2 to TRBJ2-2; 10 bases line up with TRBD1. This CDR3 contains 20 residues. Germline-derived CDR1 and CDR2 are LGHNA and YNFKEQ. Trimming removed 4 bases from V and 4 bases from J; junction bases left unmatched: 18. This CDR3 reads CASSPKGQGTFRPSTGELFF. The CDR3, as DNA: TGTGCCAGCAGCCCGAAGGGACAGGGGACGTTTCGGCCCAGCACCGGGGAGCTGTTTTTT.

This clonotype was seen more than once but under ten times. The rearrangement uses TRBV12-5 and TRBJ2-3; 9 nucleotides line up with TRBD2. Trimming at V came to 6 bases and at J to 4 bases, leaving 14 bases not matched to a gene. This CDR3 is built from 17 residues. Germline CDR1 LGHNT, CDR2 FRNRAP. The DNA for the CDR3 is TGTGCTAGTGGCCTGACTTCCGGGACTAGCCCGCCAGATACGCAGTATTTT. Its translation: CASGLTSGTSPPDTQYF.

The V gene is TRBV7-9, the J gene TRBJ1-6; D unresolved. Germline CDR1 SEHNR, CDR2 FQNEAQ (reference sequence). The CDR3 totals 16 residues. V was clipped by 5 bases and J by 6 bases, with 17 bases between them. The CDR3 loop reads CASSLSQIALNSPLHF. The CDR3 bases are TGTGCCAGCAGCCTTTCTCAGATAGCCCTTAATTCACCCCTCCACTTT.

This sequence joins TRBV6-5 and TRBJ2-5; D not resolved. Looked up from germline, CDR1 is MNHEY and CDR2 is SVGAGI. V lost 7 bases to trimming and J lost 1 base, with 10 bases between them. CDR3 size: 13 residues. The CDR3 coding sequence is TGTGCCAGCAACAAAGTCCGCCAAGAGACCCAGTACTTC. Amino acid sequence: CASNKVRQETQYF.

This clonotype appeared many times. This chain uses TRBV5-1 with TRBJ2-3; TRBD2 might be the D (5 bases). The V and J ends lost 7 bases and 6 bases respectively, with 12 bases between them. Germline CDR1 is SGHRS and CDR2 is YFSETQ. CDR3 size: 12 residues. CDR3 nucleotides: TGCGCCAGCTCCGTAACGGGGGATACGCAGTATTTT. It is translated as CASSVTGDTQYF.

This chain connects TRBV18 to TRBJ1-6; 7 bases are a match to TRBD1. The CDR3 consists of 15 residues. Trimming cost V 1 base and J 5 bases; bases outside gene matches: 2. Germline V gives CDR1 KGHSH, CDR2 LQKENI. CDR3 sequence (DNA): TGTGCCAGCTCACCACAGGGGGCTCATAATTCACCCCTCCACTTT. Encoded protein: CASSPQGAHNSPLHF.